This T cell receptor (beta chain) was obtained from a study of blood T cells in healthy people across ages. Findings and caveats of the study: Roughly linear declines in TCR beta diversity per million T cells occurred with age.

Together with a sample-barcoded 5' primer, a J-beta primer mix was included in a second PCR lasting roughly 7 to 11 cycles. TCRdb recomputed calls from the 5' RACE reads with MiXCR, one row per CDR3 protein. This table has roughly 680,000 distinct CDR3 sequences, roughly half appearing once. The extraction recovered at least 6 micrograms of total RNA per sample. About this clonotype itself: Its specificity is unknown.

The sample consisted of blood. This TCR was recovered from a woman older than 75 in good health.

CDR3 DNA sequence: TGCAGCGTTGCAAGCGGGTGGTCGGAGACCCAGTACTTC. It codes for CSVASGWSETQYF. This rearrangement joins TRBV29-1 to TRBJ2-4; tentative D call: TRBD2 (6 bases). The J call is in doubt because the DNA end fits TRBJ2-5 better. CDR1 is SQVTM and CDR2 is ANQGSEA in the germline V gene. CDR3 length equals 13 residues.